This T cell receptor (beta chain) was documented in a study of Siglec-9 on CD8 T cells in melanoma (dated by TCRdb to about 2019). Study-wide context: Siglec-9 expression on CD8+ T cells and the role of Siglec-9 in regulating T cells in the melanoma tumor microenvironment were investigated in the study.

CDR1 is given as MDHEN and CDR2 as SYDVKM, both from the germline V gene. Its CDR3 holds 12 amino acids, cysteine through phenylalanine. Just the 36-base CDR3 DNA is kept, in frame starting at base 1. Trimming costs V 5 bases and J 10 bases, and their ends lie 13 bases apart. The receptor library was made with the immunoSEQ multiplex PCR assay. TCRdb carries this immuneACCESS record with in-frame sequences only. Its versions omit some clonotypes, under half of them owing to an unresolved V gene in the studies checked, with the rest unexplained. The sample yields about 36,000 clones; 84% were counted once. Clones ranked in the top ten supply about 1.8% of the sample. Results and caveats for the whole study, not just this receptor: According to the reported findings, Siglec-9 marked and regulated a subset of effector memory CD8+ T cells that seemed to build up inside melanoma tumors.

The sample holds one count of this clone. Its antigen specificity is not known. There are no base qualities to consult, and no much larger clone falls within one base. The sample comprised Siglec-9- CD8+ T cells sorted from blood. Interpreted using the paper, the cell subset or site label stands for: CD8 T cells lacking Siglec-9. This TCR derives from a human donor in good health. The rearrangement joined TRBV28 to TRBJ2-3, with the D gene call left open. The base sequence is TGTGCCAGCAGTCCCCTTACTATTGCGCAGTATTTT. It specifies CASSPLTIAQYF.